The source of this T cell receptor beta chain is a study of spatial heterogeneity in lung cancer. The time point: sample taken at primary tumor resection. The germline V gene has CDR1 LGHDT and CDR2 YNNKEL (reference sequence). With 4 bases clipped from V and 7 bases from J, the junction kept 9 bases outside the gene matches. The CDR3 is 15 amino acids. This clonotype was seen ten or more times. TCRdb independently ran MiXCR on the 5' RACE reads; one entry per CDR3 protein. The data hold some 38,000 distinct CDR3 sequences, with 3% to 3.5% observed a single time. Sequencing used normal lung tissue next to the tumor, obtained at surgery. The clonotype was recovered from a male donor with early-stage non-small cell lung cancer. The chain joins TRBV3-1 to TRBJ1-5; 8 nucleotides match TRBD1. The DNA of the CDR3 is TGTGCCAGCAGCCCGTCGACACAGGGGGGCCAGCCCCAGCATTTT. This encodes CASSPSTQGGQPQHF.